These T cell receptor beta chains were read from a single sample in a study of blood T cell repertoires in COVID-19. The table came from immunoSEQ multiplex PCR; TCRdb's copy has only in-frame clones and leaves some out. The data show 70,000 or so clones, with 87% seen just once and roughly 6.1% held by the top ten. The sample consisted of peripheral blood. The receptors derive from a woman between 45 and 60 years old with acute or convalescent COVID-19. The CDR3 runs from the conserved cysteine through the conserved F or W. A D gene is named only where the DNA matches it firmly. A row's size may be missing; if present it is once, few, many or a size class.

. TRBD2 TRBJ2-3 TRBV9 CASSVGLAGGLRTDTQYF TGTGCCAGCAGCGTGGGACTAGCGGGAGGGTTGCGGACAGATACGCAGTATTTT
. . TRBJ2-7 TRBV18 CASSPDLTREQYF TGTGCCAGCTCACCCGACCTCACTAGAGAGCAGTACTTC
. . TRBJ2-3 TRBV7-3 CASGSVLTDTQYF TGTGCCAGCGGTAGCGTGTTGACAGATACGCAGTATTTT
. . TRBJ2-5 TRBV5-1 CASSLAETVQETQYF TGCGCCAGCAGCTTGGCGGAGACAGTCCAAGAGACCCAGTACTTC
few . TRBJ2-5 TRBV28 CASRPQGSSEKTQYF TGTGCCAGCAGACCCCAAGGTAGCTCAGAAAAGACCCAGTACTTC
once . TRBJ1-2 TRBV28 CASSPVVKSGYTF TGTGCCAGCAGCCCGGTGGTAAAGTCTGGCTACACCTTC
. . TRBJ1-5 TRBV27 CASSPDSSNQPQHF TGTGCCAGCAGTCCGGACAGCAGCAATCAGCCCCAGCATTTT
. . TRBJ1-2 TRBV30 CAWSDPRGYTF TGTGCCTGGAGTGACCCCCGGGGCTACACCTTC
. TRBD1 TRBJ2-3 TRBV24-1 CATSVRQGADTQYF TGTGCCACCAGTGTTCGGCAGGGGGCAGATACGCAGTATTTT
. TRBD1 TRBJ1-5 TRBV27 CASSFGTGDQPQHF TGTGCCAGCAGTTTCGGGACAGGGGATCAGCCCCAGCATTTT
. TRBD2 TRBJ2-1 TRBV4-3 CASSLTGGVGNEQFF TGCGCCAGCAGCCTTACGGGGGGGGTGGGCAATGAGCAGTTCTTC
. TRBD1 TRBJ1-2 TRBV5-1 CASSSTRTGENYGYTF TGCGCCAGCAGCTCCACCCGGACAGGCGAGAACTATGGCTACACCTTC
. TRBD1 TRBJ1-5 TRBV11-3 CASSLLRDRGLNQPQHF TGTGCCAGCAGCTTACTACGGGACAGGGGGCTCAATCAGCCCCAGCATTTT
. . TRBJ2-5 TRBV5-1 CASSLGLTSSWQETQYF TGCGCCAGCAGCTTGGGCCTGACATCTAGCTGGCAAGAGACCCAGTACTTC
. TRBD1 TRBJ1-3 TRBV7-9 CASSDTGVAGNTIYF TGTGCCAGCAGCGATACAGGGGTCGCTGGAAACACCATATATTTT
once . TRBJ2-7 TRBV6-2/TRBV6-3 CASSTLRGSYEQYF TGTGCCAGCAGTACCCTTAGGGGGTCCTACGAGCAGTACTTC
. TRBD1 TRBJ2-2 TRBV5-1 CASSLDRGRLRSGELFF TGCGCCAGCAGCTTGGACAGGGGGCGTCTCAGGAGCGGGGAGCTGTTTTTT
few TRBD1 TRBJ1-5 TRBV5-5 CASSFGTGGNILNQPQHF TGTGCCAGCAGCTTTGGGACAGGGGGGAATATTTTGAATCAGCCCCAGCATTTT
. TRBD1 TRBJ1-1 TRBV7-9 CASSLQGATEAFF TGTGCCAGCAGCTTACAGGGGGCGACTGAAGCTTTCTTT
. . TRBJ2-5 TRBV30 CAWSGGNLQETQYF TGTGCCTGGAGTGGAGGGAATTTGCAAGAGACCCAGTACTTC
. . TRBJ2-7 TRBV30 CAGRRTDYEQYF TGTGCCGGGCGCCGGACAGACTACGAGCAGTACTTC
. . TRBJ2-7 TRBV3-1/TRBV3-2 CASPPGDSSSYEQYF TGTGCCAGCCCCCCGGGAGACAGTAGCTCCTACGAGCAGTACTTC
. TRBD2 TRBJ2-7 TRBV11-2 CASSTYNGRGGRYEQYF TGTGCCAGCAGCACTTATAACGGGCGGGGGGGGCGGTACGAGCAGTACTTC
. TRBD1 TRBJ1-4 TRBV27 CASSPTGPFVKLFF TGTGCCAGCAGTCCGACAGGGCCATTCGTAAAACTGTTTTTT
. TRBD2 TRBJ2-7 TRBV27 CASSPYGTSGSSYEQYF TGTGCCAGCAGTCCGTACGGGACTAGCGGGAGCTCCTACGAGCAGTACTTC
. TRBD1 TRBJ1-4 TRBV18 CASSGTGLVEKLFF TGTGCCAGCTCAGGGACAGGGCTCGTCGAAAAACTGTTTTTT
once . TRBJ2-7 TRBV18 CASSKRDTSYEQYF TGTGCCAGCTCTAAACGGGACACCTCCTACGAGCAGTACTTC
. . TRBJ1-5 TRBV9 CASSVAPLGGQPQHF TGTGCCAGCAGCGTCGCACCCCTCGGCGGTCAGCCCCAGCATTTT
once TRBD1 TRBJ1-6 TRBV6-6 CASSHPTGTSPLHF TGTGCCAGCAGTCACCCGACAGGGACTTCACCCCTCCACTTT
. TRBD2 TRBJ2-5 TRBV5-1 CASSLETSGTFWQETQYF TGCGCCAGCAGCTTGGAGACTAGCGGGACCTTTTGGCAAGAGACCCAGTACTTC
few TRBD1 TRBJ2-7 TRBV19 CASSQTGNEQYF TGTGCCAGTAGCCAGACAGGGAACGAGCAGTACTTC
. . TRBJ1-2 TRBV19 CASSPHNRDGYTF TGTGCCAGTAGTCCCCATAACAGGGATGGCTACACCTTC
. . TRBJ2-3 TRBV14 CASSRPGTDTQYF TGTGCCAGCAGCCGCCCCGGGACAGATACGCAGTATTTT
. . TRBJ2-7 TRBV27 CASSMGDGSVREQYF TGTGCCAGCAGTATGGGGGACGGGAGCGTGAGGGAGCAGTACTTC
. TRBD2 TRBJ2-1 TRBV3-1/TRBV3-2 CASRGSGIYNEQFF TGTGCCAGCAGAGGAAGCGGGATCTACAATGAGCAGTTCTTC
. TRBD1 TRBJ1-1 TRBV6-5 CASRPQGARGAFF TGTGCCAGCAGACCACAGGGGGCAAGGGGAGCTTTCTTT
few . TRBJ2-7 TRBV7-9 CASSAQGVVGEQYF TGTGCCAGCAGCGCACAGGGAGTAGTGGGCGAGCAGTACTTC
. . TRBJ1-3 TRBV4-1 CASSPQGWGPGNTIYF TGCGCCAGCAGCCCCCAGGGGTGGGGACCTGGAAACACCATATATTTT
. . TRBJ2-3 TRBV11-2 CASSRGPGVDTQYF TGTGCCAGCAGCCGAGGGCCCGGGGTCGATACGCAGTATTTT
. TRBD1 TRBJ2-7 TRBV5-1 CASSLAPGQGGEQYF TGCGCCAGCAGCTTGGCCCCGGGACAGGGGGGCGAGCAGTACTTC
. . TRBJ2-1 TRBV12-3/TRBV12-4 CASKAANEQFF TGTGCCAGCAAAGCGGCTAATGAGCAGTTCTTC
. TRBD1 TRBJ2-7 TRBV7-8 CASSSGTGKYEQYF TGTGCCAGCAGCTCCGGGACAGGGAAGTACGAGCAGTACTTC
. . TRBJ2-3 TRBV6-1 CASSAPPLGGRTDTQYF TGTGCCAGCAGTGCGCCCCCCCTAGGCGGGCGCACAGATACGCAGTATTTT
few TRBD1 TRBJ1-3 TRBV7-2 CASSLVGGQSFSGNTIYF TGTGCCAGCAGCTTAGTGGGGGGACAGTCGTTCTCTGGAAACACCATATATTTT
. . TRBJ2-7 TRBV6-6 CASSYRDNYEQYF TGTGCCAGCAGTTATCGGGATAATTACGAGCAGTACTTC
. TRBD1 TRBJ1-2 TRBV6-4 CASKKDREDYGYTF TGTGCCAGCAAAAAGGACAGGGAGGATTATGGCTACACCTTC
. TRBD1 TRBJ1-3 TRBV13 CASRLYRGHSGNTIYF TGTGCCAGCCGACTGTACAGGGGACACTCTGGAAACACCATATATTTT
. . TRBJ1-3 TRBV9 CASSFQGTGNTIYF TGTGCCAGCAGCTTTCAGGGGACTGGAAACACCATATATTTT
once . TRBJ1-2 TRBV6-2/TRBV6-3 CASSYLPRVSGYTF TGTGCCAGCAGTTACCTTCCCAGGGTTTCAGGCTACACCTTC
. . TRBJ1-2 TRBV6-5 CASSYSTAGDPNGYTF TGTGCCAGCAGTTACTCGACGGCGGGGGACCCGAATGGCTACACCTTC
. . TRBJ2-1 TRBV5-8 CASSAGITYNEQFF TGTGCCAGCAGCGCGGGGATAACCTACAATGAGCAGTTCTTC
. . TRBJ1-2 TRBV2 CASTEDRYGYTF TGTGCCAGCACTGAAGACAGATATGGCTACACCTTC
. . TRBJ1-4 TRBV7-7 CASSPDTSGKLFF TGTGCTAGCAGCCCGGACACCTCCGGGAAACTGTTTTTT
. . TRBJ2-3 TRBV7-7 CASSLGSTDTQYF TGTGCTAGCAGCTTGGGCAGCACAGATACGCAGTATTTT
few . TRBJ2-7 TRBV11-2 CASYRLDRTSYEQYF TGTGCCAGCTACAGGCTTGACAGAACATCCTACGAGCAGTACTTC
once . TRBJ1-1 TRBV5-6 CASTIWAALNTEAFF TGTGCCAGCACTATATGGGCTGCCCTGAACACTGAAGCTTTCTTT
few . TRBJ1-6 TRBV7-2 CASSFTGAWDSPLHF TGTGCCAGCAGCTTTACGGGAGCCTGGGATTCACCCCTCCACTTT
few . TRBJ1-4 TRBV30 CAWSAVNEKLFF TGTGCCTGGAGTGCAGTTAATGAAAAACTGTTTTTT
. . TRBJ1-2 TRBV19 CASSIFQGPSGYTF TGTGCCAGTAGTATCTTTCAGGGGCCCTCTGGCTACACCTTC